This TCR beta chain was observed in a study of blood T cell repertoires in COVID-19. As for the study in general: COVID-19 samples, acute and convalescent, were from the United States, Italy and Spain.

Per the authors' pipeline: Amplification with reference gene primers provided the estimates of nucleated cell counts. Generated by immunoSEQ multiplex PCR, the TCRdb table keeps only in-frame clones and is missing some. V, J and clone size are taken as reported in that table, and D and trimming were inferred from the DNA itself. The sample holds roughly 250,000 clones, 75% to 95% seen once. Trimming took off 3 bases at V and 3 bases at J, with 13 bases between the two ends. This CDR3 has 14 amino acids. Germline V gene data show CDR1 as SGHNT and CDR2 as YYREEE (reference sequence). Participants came from some 23 US areas, aged roughly 18 to 100 years.

The sequence was collected from a woman aged 18-35 years who had recovered from COVID-19. Sequences were obtained from PBMCs or T cells enriched from blood (not recorded which). This chain joins TRBV5-4 and TRBJ2-7; a weak D match, TRBD1 (5 bases). CDR3 nucleotide sequence: TGTGCCAGCAGCTCAAACTCAGGGAACTACGAGCAGTACTTC. Encoded protein: CASSSNSGNYEQYF.